These 17 T cell receptor beta chains were all obtained from the same sample, sequenced in a study of T cells in Graves' hyperthyroidism and ophthalmopathy (dated by TCRdb to between 2018 and 2020). The library was generated by multiplex PCR. This sample was sequenced with an Illumina HiSeq 2000. The TCR beta CDR3 regions were amplified from the RNA transcripts. The TCR CDR3 was subjected to a first round of RT-PCR using the HTBI primer set and the Qiagen OneStep RT-PCR kit. The public sequencing data were trimmed at Q25 with fastp and processed into clonotypes with MiXCR by TCRdb, which kept only in-frame beta chains. Every distinct CDR3 protein forms one entry, paired with its most common genes and DNA. Present in this sample are under 400,000 distinct CDR3 sequences, approximately 18% of which were seen just once. The ten largest make up around 50% of the sample. The sequencing input was blood. These receptors were collected from a woman aged 50 to 60 with Graves' hyperthyroidism.

The table lists this clonotype with many counts. The V gene is TRBV5-1, the J gene TRBJ2-1, with D uncertain. Germline CDR1 reads SGHRS; CDR2 reads YFSETQ. The CDR3 sequence is 16 residues long. Trimming removed 0 bases from V and 0 bases from J, with 10 bases in between. CDR3 coding DNA: TGCGCCAGCAGCTTGGCGAGATCCAGCTCCTACAATGAGCAGTTCTTC. It yields the protein CASSLARSSSYNEQFF. Drawing the rest from reference TRBV5-1 and TRBJ2-1, the complete variable domain is KAGVTQTPRYLIKTRGQQVTLSCSPISGHRSVSWYQQTPGQGLQFLFEYFSETQRNKGNFPGRFSGRQFSNSRSEMNVSTLELGDSALYLCASSLARSSSYNEQFFGPGTRLTVL.

This clonotype appeared many times. V gene TRBV18 combines with J gene TRBJ1-1; no reliable D call. Trimming left V 2 bases short and J 7 bases short, with 8 bases between. Germline assignment: CDR1 KGHSH and CDR2 LQKENI. This CDR3 comprises 12 residues. The CDR3, as DNA: TGTGCCAGCTCACCAAAGGCCGATGAAGCTTTCTTT. Translating it yields CASSPKADEAFF.

This clonotype has just a few counts. The chain has TRBV4-1 and TRBJ2-5, with D possibly being TRBD2 (5 bases). In germline, CDR1 is MGHRA, CDR2 YSYEKL. The V end was cut by 4 bases, the J end by 4 bases, with 19 bases between. This CDR3 spans 16 amino acids. CDR3 sequence: CASSREGTTGVETQYF. The CDR3 nucleotides are TGCGCCAGCAGCCGTGAGGGAACTACGGGCGTAGAGACCCAGTACTTC.

Of note for this clonotype: Sequence at one end of the junction differs from germline and may be a read error. This chain joins TRBV28 and TRBJ2-1; no definite D call. Germline CDR1 is MDHEN and CDR2 is SYDVKM. The CDR3 is made up of 16 amino acids. CDR3 in DNA: TGTGCCAGCAGTTTAAGCCCAACAAGCTCCTATAATGAGCAGTTCTTC. Translation gives CASSLSPTSSYNEQFF.

In this sample, this clonotype turned up many times. This rearrangement joins TRBV11-2 to TRBJ2-3; 10 bases line up with TRBD2. V shed 4 bases and J 4 bases; nucleotides not matched to a gene: 5. CDR3 length: 15 amino acids. CDR1 SGHAT and CDR2 FQNNGV come from the germline V gene. CDR3 sequence: CASSYSGRTPDTQYF. CDR3 coding DNA: TGTGCCAGCAGCTATAGCGGGAGGACGCCAGATACGCAGTATTTT. The variable domain in full, completed from reference TRBV11-2 and TRBJ2-3, reads EAGVAQSPRYKIIEKRQSVAFWCNPISGHATLYWYQQILGQGPKLLIQFQNNGVVDDSQLPKDRFSAERLKGVDSTLKIQPAKLEDSAVYLCASSYSGRTPDTQYFGPGTRLTVL.

This clonotype was picked up many times. The rearrangement joins TRBV2 to TRBJ1-2; TRBD1 is a possible D gene (5 bases). CDR1 and CDR2 from the germline V gene are SNHLY and FYNNEI. The CDR3 totals 13 residues. V was clipped by 8 bases and J by 5 bases, with 15 bases between them. DNA of the CDR3: TGTGCCAGCTGGAGACGGGGGATATATGGCTACACCTTC. Its translation is CASWRRGIYGYTF. The full variable domain, rest sourced from reference TRBV2 and TRBJ1-2, is EPEVTQTPSHQVTQMGQEVILRCVPISNHLYFYWYRQILGQKVEFLVSFYNNEISEKSEIFDDQFSVERPDGSNFTLKIRSTKLEDSAMYFCASWRRGIYGYTFGSGTRLTVV.

The chain combines TRBV27 with TRBJ1-6, with no clear D. The V gene's germline CDR1 is MNHEY and CDR2 SMNVEV (reference sequence). The CDR3 spans 14 residues. Trimming removed 2 bases at V and 7 bases at J, with 9 bases between. The CDR3, as DNA: TGTGCCAGCAGTTTACGGACGGCCAATTCACCCCTCCACTTT. Amino acid sequence: CASSLRTANSPLHF.

The chain couples TRBV6-1 to TRBJ2-6, with D possibly matching TRBD1 (6 bases). Germline loops: CDR1 MNHNS, CDR2 SASEGT. The length of the CDR3 is 18 residues. Trimming took off 6 bases at V and 0 bases at J, with 18 bases between the two ends. CDR3: CASSLDRSEISGANVLTF. The CDR3 DNA sequence: TGTGCCAGCAGCCTAGACAGGTCTGAAATCTCTGGGGCCAACGTCCTGACTTTC.

This chain uses TRBV27 with TRBJ1-1; tentatively, D is TRBD1 (6 bases). V dropped 5 bases and J dropped 1 base, with 11 bases sitting between them. CDR3 size: 14 residues. Germline loops: CDR1 MNHEY, CDR2 SMNVEV (reference sequence). The CDR3 coding sequence is TGTGCCAGCAGTAAAGGGACATCGAACACTGAAGCTTTCTTT. This sequence encodes CASSKGTSNTEAFF.

Only a few counts were recorded for this clonotype. The chain employs TRBV7-9 and TRBJ2-2, with 8 bases fitting TRBD1. The CDR3 is 14 amino acids. The J segment lost 7 bases and the V segment lost 5 bases, leaving 6 bases of the junction unmatched. CDR1 SEHNR and CDR2 FQNEAQ come from the germline V gene (reference sequence). The CDR3 spells CASSQGQGLGELFF. Here the CDR3 DNA reads TGTGCCAGCAGCCAAGGACAGGGTCTCGGGGAGCTGTTTTTT. The full variable domain, with the rest looked up from reference TRBV7-9 and TRBJ2-2, is DTGVSQNPRHKITKRGQNVTFRCDPISEHNRLYWYRQTLGQGPEFLTYFQNEAQLEKSRLLSDRFSAERPKGSFSTLEIQRTEQGDSAMYLCASSQGQGLGELFFGEGSRLTVL.

This clonotype was seen more than once but under ten times. The genes are TRBV7-6 and TRBJ2-1; 8 bases align to TRBD2. The J segment lost 4 bases and the V segment lost 3 bases, leaving 8 bases of the junction unmatched. This CDR3 spans 16 amino acids. Germline-derived CDR1 and CDR2 are SGHVS and FNYEAQ. The CDR3 is CASSLAGAGGYNEQFF. The CDR3 DNA follows: TGTGCCAGCAGCTTGGCTGGCGCGGGAGGATACAATGAGCAGTTCTTC.

This clonotype appeared many times. V usage is TRBV20-1 and J usage is TRBJ2-1; D gene uncertain. Germline V gene lookup returns CDR1 DFQATT and CDR2 SNEGSKA (reference sequence). The V end lost 3 bases, the J end lost 4 bases, and 13 bases lay between the germline ends. The CDR3 runs to 14 residues. The CDR3 region has the DNA TGCAGTGCTAGTCCTCTCCGGGCATACAATGAGCAGTTCTTC. It is translated as CSASPLRAYNEQFF.

This clonotype turned up a few times. The chain combines TRBV6-5 with TRBJ1-1, with 10 bases that match TRBD1. This CDR3 comprises 16 residues. Germline V gene data show CDR1 as MNHEY and CDR2 as SVGAGI. The trim removed 2 bases at V and 4 bases at J, leaving 7 bases unmatched. The DNA of the CDR3 is TGTGCCAGCAGTTACAGCCGGGACAGGGGAGGCACTGAAGCTTTCTTT. It yields the protein CASSYSRDRGGTEAFF.

A few counts support this clonotype. The rearrangement uses TRBV6-5 and TRBJ2-7; unclear D gene. The CDR3 spans 14 residues. Germline CDR1 reads MNHEY; CDR2 reads SVGAGI. Trimming stripped 4 bases from V and 2 bases from J, with 12 bases between. CDR3 nucleotides: TGTGCCAGCAGTTCCTCCTCATGGCCCTACGAGCAGTACTTC. Its protein product is CASSSSSWPYEQYF.

The V call is TRBV28, the J call TRBJ2-1, with TRBD2 matching 8 bases. This CDR3 has 18 amino acids. The germline V gene encodes CDR1 MDHEN and CDR2 SYDVKM. The V and J ends lost 1 base and 6 bases, in that order; junction bases with no gene match: 14. CDR3 sequence: CASSLSLGAAGDPNEQFF. CDR3 coding DNA: TGTGCCAGCAGTTTATCTTTGGGGGCAGCGGGGGACCCCAATGAGCAGTTCTTC.

In this sample, this clonotype turned up many times. V and J are TRBV20-1 and TRBJ2-5; 10 nucleotides match TRBD2. Germline V gene data show CDR1 as DFQATT and CDR2 as SNEGSKA (reference sequence). Trimming removed 0 bases from V and 1 base from J; junction bases left unmatched: 5. The CDR3 is made up of 16 amino acids. The CDR3 region is CSARDLAGAIQETQYF. In nucleotides, the CDR3 is TGCAGTGCTAGAGATCTAGCGGGGGCCATCCAAGAGACCCAGTACTTC.

This clonotype has ten or more counts. The V gene is TRBV28, the J gene TRBJ2-3; the D call may be TRBD1 or TRBD2 (5 bases each). Per the germline V gene, CDR1 is MDHEN and CDR2 is SYDVKM. Trimming removed 5 bases at V and 6 bases at J, with 21 bases between. The CDR3 covers 16 residues. CDR3 DNA sequence: TGTGCCAGCAGTCCCCGGGGCAGTGGGCATGAGGATACGCAGTATTTT. It specifies CASSPRGSGHEDTQYF. Combining the CDR3 with reference TRBV28 and TRBJ2-3 gives the whole variable domain DVKVTQSSRYLVKRTGEKVFLECVQDMDHENMFWYRQDPGLGLRLIYFSYDVKMKEKGDIPEGYSVSREKKERFSLILESASTNQTSMYLCASSPRGSGHEDTQYFGPGTRLTVL.